Shown below are 27 T cell receptor beta chains from a single sample sequenced in a study of blood T cells in healthy people across ages. For the second PCR, which ran for about 6 to 11 cycles, a sample-barcoded 5' primer and a J-beta primer mix were used. A single record per CDR3 protein comes from TCRdb applying MiXCR to the 5' RACE reads. The table has about 840,000 distinct CDR3 sequences, 25% to 30% seen once. Separately, the same data were catalogued under a study of T cells of mothers and their children.

Sequenced material: blood. Every receptor here comes from a middle-aged woman in good health.

For this clonotype: This may arise from a read error, as a much more abundant clone is one base away. The chain uses TRBV29-1 and TRBJ2-1; possible D gene TRBD1, 6 bases. Germline CDR1 reads SQVTM; CDR2 reads ANQGSEA. The CDR3 runs to 15 residues. The CDR3 DNA reads as TGCAGCTCGCTGGTGGGGGCTAGCTCCTACAATGAGCGGTTCTTC. As protein: CSSLVGASSYNERFF.

This clonotype turned up a few times. This sequence joins TRBV6-2 or TRBV6-3 and TRBJ1-1; no reliable D call. The CDR3 length is 13 residues. From germline, CDR1 is MNHEY and CDR2 SVGEGT. Trimming took 7 bases from V and 6 from J, leaving 15 bases between them. The CDR3, as DNA: TGTGCCAGCAAGGCAGACACACCCTCTGAAGCTTTCTTT. The encoded protein is CASKADTPSEAFF.

A word on this clonotype: Relative to the germline gene, one junction end is altered; a read error may explain this. The chain is built from TRBV7-9 and TRBJ1-2, with D tentatively TRBD1 (6 bases). CDR3 length: 14 residues. Germline CDR1 SEHNR, CDR2 FQNEAQ (reference sequence). CDR3 coding DNA: TGTGCCAGCAGCTTCTCCGGGGGCGCCTTTGGCTGCACCTTC. The encoded protein is CASSFSGGAFGCTF.

Of note for this clonotype: Being one base from a much bigger clone, this may be a read error. V and J are TRBV6-2 or TRBV6-3 and TRBJ2-1; TRBD2 matches 10 bases. CDR1 and CDR2 (germline): MNHEY, SVGEGT. The CDR3 runs 15 residues. Here the CDR3 reads CASILSGGGYNEQIF. DNA for the CDR3: TGTGCCAGCATCCTGAGCGGGGGGGGTTACAATGAGCAGATCTTC.

This clonotype has just one count. V and J are TRBV20-1 and TRBJ1-5; TRBD1 might be the D (5 bases). This CDR3 has 14 amino acids. Per the germline V gene, CDR1 is DFQATT and CDR2 is SNEGSKA (reference sequence). Between the trimmed V and J ends, which lost 6 bases and 0 bases, there was a span of 12 bases. CDR3 DNA: TGCAGTGCCAACCTGGGGGATAGCAATCAGCCCCAGCATTTT. Translating gives CSANLGDSNQPQHF.

This chain uses TRBV3-1 with TRBJ2-6; no clear D. The V end lost 5 bases, the J end lost 2 bases, and 13 bases lay between the germline ends. The germline V gene encodes CDR1 LGHDT and CDR2 YNNKEL (reference sequence). The CDR3 has 16 amino acids. CDR3 nucleotides: TGTGCCAGCAGCTGGGGAAGTCTACCTGGGGCCAACGTCCTGACTTTC. It codes for CASSWGSLPGANVLTF.

This clonotype was counted a single time. A much larger clone lies one base from this, so it may be a read error. V usage is TRBV28 and J usage is TRBJ2-4; possibly TRBD1 or TRBD2 for D (5 bases each). The J call could be wrong; TRBJ2-7 is a better fit for the DNA end. Germline loops: CDR1 MDHEN, CDR2 SYDVKM. The CDR3 spans 15 residues. In nucleotides, the CDR3 is TGTGCCGGCAGTTCACCGGGACGCCTGACCTACGAGCAGTACTTC. Amino acids: CAGSSPGRLTYEQYF.

This clonotype was observed a few times. The J gene is TRBJ2-1, the V gene TRBV29-1, with 8 bases fitting TRBD2. J lost 7 bases, V lost 3 bases, and 2 bases had no gene match. There are 12 residues in the CDR3. Per the germline V gene, CDR1 is SQVTM and CDR2 is ANQGSEA. The CDR3 loop is CSVERGVNEQFF. DNA for the CDR3: TGCAGCGTTGAGCGGGGGGTAAATGAGCAGTTCTTC.

This clonotype appeared many times. A junction end diverges from the germline sequence, so it may reflect a read error. The DNA for the CDR3 is TGTGCTAGCAGCTTAGGGGCCCTAGAGACCCAGTACTTC. Translated: CASSLGALETQYF. The chain carries TRBV7-7 and TRBJ2-5; the D gene is possibly TRBD1 (5 bases). This CDR3 has 13 residues. The germline V gene has CDR1 SSHAT and CDR2 FNYEAQ (reference sequence).

CDR3 coding DNA: TGCGCCAGCAGCCAAGATGGAAGAGGGGGCAAGGCCAAAAACATTCAGTACTTC. Residues: CASSQDGRGGKAKNIQYF. This rearrangement joins TRBV4-3 to TRBJ2-4; 7 bases are a match to TRBD1. The CDR3 length is 18 residues. The germline gives CDR1 LGHNA, CDR2 YSLEER. The V segment lost 0 bases and the J segment 1 base; nucleotides outside the gene matches: 9.

Concerning this clonotype itself: A much larger clone differs by one base, so this may be a read error. The CDR3 bases are TGCAGCGTGGGACGTGGACAAGGAGAGACCCAGTACTTC. This gives the protein CSVGRGQGETQYF. J is TRBJ2-7 and V is TRBV29-1; either TRBD1 or TRBD2 may supply D (5 bases each). The closer fit of TRBJ2-5 to the DNA end suggests the J call may be wrong. The CDR3 runs to 13 residues. Germline V lookup: CDR1 SQVTM, CDR2 ANQGSEA.

V is TRBV28 and J is TRBJ1-2; D may be TRBD1 (6 bases). Between the trimmed V and J ends, which lost 9 bases and 5 bases, there was a span of 25 bases. The CDR3 is made up of 16 amino acids. The V gene's germline CDR1 is MDHEN and CDR2 SYDVKM. The CDR3 DNA sequence: TGTGCCAGTAGCAGTCGGAGATCAGGGGTAGGGTATGGCTACACCTTC. Its translation: CASSSRRSGVGYGYTF.

The J gene is TRBJ2-1, the V gene TRBV5-5; TRBD2 matches at 10 bases. Germline assignment: CDR1 SGHKS and CDR2 YYEKEE (reference sequence). The trim removed 4 bases at V and 8 bases at J, leaving 9 bases unmatched. The CDR3 is 15 residues long. CDR3 nucleotide sequence: TGTGCCAGCAGCCCCCGGGGAGCGGGGGGGCATGAGCAGTTCTTC. Protein: CASSPRGAGGHEQFF. Variable domain in full (rest from reference TRBV5-5 and TRBJ2-1): DAGVTQSPTHLIKTRGQQVTLRCSPISGHKSVSWYQQVLGQGPQFIFQYYEKEERGRGNFPDRFSARQFPNYSSELNVNALLLGDSALYLCASSPRGAGGHEQFFGPGTRLTVL.

This rearrangement joins TRBV6-1 to TRBJ1-5; tentative D call: TRBD1 (6 bases). The CDR3 runs 14 residues. The V gene's germline CDR1 is MNHNS and CDR2 SASEGT. V was pared by 7 bases and J by 4 bases, with 14 bases between. This CDR3 is CASTGQTLNQPQHF. The CDR3 nucleotides are TGTGCCAGCACTGGACAGACCTTAAATCAGCCCCAGCATTTT.

This clonotype showed up just a few times. The gene calls are TRBV7-9 and TRBJ1-1; D gene ambiguous. Trimming pared 6 bases from V and 0 bases from J, leaving 8 bases between. CDR1 and CDR2 from the germline V gene are SEHNR and FQNEAQ (reference sequence). The CDR3 sequence is 13 residues long. The CDR3 protein is CASSYDVNTEAFF. As DNA, the CDR3 is TGTGCCAGCAGTTACGACGTGAACACTGAAGCTTTCTTT.

This clonotype has more than one count but fewer than ten. The chain combines TRBV7-9 with TRBJ1-6; D uncertain. Germline assignment: CDR1 SEHNR and CDR2 FQNEAQ (reference sequence). Between the trimmed V and J ends, which lost 5 bases and 6 bases, there was a span of 11 bases. The CDR3 is made up of 14 amino acids. CDR3 nucleotides: TGTGCCAGCAGCCCCCCCTTACCTAATTCACCCCTCCACTTT. Translating it yields CASSPPLPNSPLHF.

The genes are TRBV6-5 and TRBJ1-1; D unclear. V dropped 0 bases and J dropped 6 bases, with 11 bases sitting between them. The CDR3 is made up of 14 amino acids. Germline V gives CDR1 MNHEY, CDR2 SVGAGI. CDR3: CASSYSMASAEAFF. The DNA for the CDR3 is TGTGCCAGCAGTTACTCAATGGCGTCAGCTGAAGCTTTCTTT.

This clonotype was found a few times. The chain joins TRBV20-1 to TRBJ2-1; D call uncertain. Looked up from germline, CDR1 is DFQATT and CDR2 is SNEGSKA (reference sequence). CDR3 length: 15 residues. V gave up 0 bases and J gave up 4 bases, with 13 bases separating them. This chain's CDR3 is CSARDLLATYNEQFF. The CDR3, as DNA: TGCAGTGCTAGAGATCTTTTGGCGACGTACAATGAGCAGTTCTTC.

This clonotype was recorded a few times. The chain combines TRBV6-5 with TRBJ1-2, with 7 bases matching TRBD1. V gave up 0 bases and J gave up 0 bases; unmatched junction bases: 4. In germline, CDR1 is MNHEY, CDR2 SVGAGI. The CDR3 spans 16 residues. CDR3 DNA: TGTGCCAGCAGTTACTCCATAGGGGGCTCTAACTATGGCTACACCTTC. It translates to CASSYSIGGSNYGYTF.

This clonotype has only one observation. The CDR3 coding sequence is TGTGCCAGCAGCGTAGGTGGGAGGGCCACAGATACGCAGTATTTT. Protein sequence: CASSVGGRATDTQYF. The rearrangement links TRBV9 to TRBJ2-3; 7 positions match TRBD2. Looked up from germline, CDR1 is SGDLS and CDR2 is YYNGEE. CDR3 size: 15 residues. J gave up 2 bases and V 0 bases, and 3 bases lay outside the gene matches.

This clonotype was observed many times. Here the CDR3 reads CASSLRSGTAYGYTF. CDR3 nucleotides: TGTGCCAGCAGTCTACGCTCTGGGACTGCCTATGGCTACACCTTC. The genes are TRBV12-3 or TRBV12-4 and TRBJ1-2, with D possibly being TRBD1 (5 bases). The CDR3 has 15 amino acids. The V end was cut by 5 bases, the J end by 4 bases, with 17 bases between.

At least ten counts were recorded for this clonotype. DNA for the CDR3: TGTACCCGGGATACGAATGAGCAGTTCTTC. Translated, it gives CTRDTNEQFF. The chain couples TRBV15 to TRBJ2-1, with TRBD2 as a possible D gene (5 bases). The CDR3 has 10 amino acids. The germline gives CDR1 LNHNV, CDR2 YYDKDF (reference sequence).

The CDR3 DNA follows: TGCAGTGCTAGAGATCGCGGGGTCCGGAAGAGCACTGAAGCTTTCTTT. Its translation is CSARDRGVRKSTEAFF. The chain combines TRBV20-1 with TRBJ1-1, with D uncertain. This CDR3 has 16 amino acids. Trimming stripped 0 bases from V and 4 bases from J, with 18 bases between. The germline V gene has CDR1 DFQATT and CDR2 SNEGSKA (reference sequence).

The chain joins TRBV27 to TRBJ2-7; tentatively, D is TRBD1 (5 bases). The CDR3 sequence is 14 residues long. Germline loops: CDR1 MNHEY, CDR2 SMNVEV (reference sequence). V was cut by 5 bases and J by 6 bases, with 17 bases left in between. CDR3 sequence (DNA): TGTGCCAGCAGTCGACAGCGATCGGGTCCCGAGCAGTACTTC. Translated: CASSRQRSGPEQYF.

This clonotype came up a few times. The V and J genes are TRBV15 and TRBJ2-1, with 7 bases fitting TRBD2. The CDR3 runs 16 residues. Germline trimming cut 0 bases from V and 5 bases from J; bases unmatched to any gene: 7. Germline V gene lookup returns CDR1 LNHNV and CDR2 YYDKDF (reference sequence). CDR3 sequence (DNA): TGTGCCACCAGCAGAGATCGTCGGGGGGTGGACAATGAGCAGTTCTTC. Translation gives CATSRDRRGVDNEQFF.

This clonotype was detected only a few times. The DNA for the CDR3 is TGTGCCAGCAGCCTGGCCTTCGCGGACCCAGGGTTGTCCACAGATACGCAGTATTTT. This translates into CASSLAFADPGLSTDTQYF. The chain couples TRBV28 to TRBJ2-3, with a possible D match to TRBD1 (5 bases). CDR3 length: 19 amino acids. Deletions cut 6 bases from V and 2 bases from J, with 27 bases between. CDR1 is MDHEN and CDR2 is SYDVKM in the germline V gene.

The table lists this clonotype with a few counts. The rearrangement uses TRBV27 and TRBJ2-3; 9 bases are shared with TRBD2. Looked up from germline, CDR1 is MNHEY and CDR2 is SMNVEV (reference sequence). CDR3 length: 18 residues. Trimming took 4 bases from V and 1 from J; bases not matched to a gene: 12. Here the CDR3 reads CASSSLPLSGGGTDTQYF. The CDR3 nucleotides read TGTGCCAGCAGTTCCCTCCCCCTTAGCGGGGGCGGCACAGATACGCAGTATTTT.